One sample yielded the 9 T cell receptor beta chains listed below, sequenced in a study of blood T cell repertoires in COVID-19. Generated by immunoSEQ multiplex PCR, the TCRdb table keeps only in-frame clones and is missing some. The data show roughly 210,000 clones, over 75% seen once. Material: PBMCs or T cells enriched from blood (not recorded which). These receptors originate from a young man in a cohort exposed to, infected with or recovered from COVID-19 (not recorded which).

This chain joins TRBV7-9 and TRBJ2-6; 7 bases line up with TRBD1. V was clipped by 0 bases and J by 2 bases; unmatched bases: 7. The CDR3 is 18 amino acids. Germline CDR1 SEHNR, CDR2 FQNEAQ (reference sequence). CDR3 nucleotide sequence: TGTGCCAGCAGCTTAGCTCCCAGGGGGAGAGCTGGGGCCAACGTCCTGACTTTC. Its protein product is CASSLAPRGRAGANVLTF.

V gene TRBV21-1 combines with J gene TRBJ2-7; the DNA was not used to check the table's D call, TRBD1. TRBV21-1 is classified as a pseudogene. This CDR3 is 14 amino acids long. The CDR3 is CASSNLTGGYEQYF. CDR3 DNA sequence: TGTGCCAGCAGCAACCTGACAGGAGGCTACGAGCAGTACTTC.

This CDR3 reads CASSAGAGDEQFF. CDR3 coding DNA: TGTGCCAGCAGCGCAGGTGCCGGGGATGAGCAGTTCTTC. The chain uses TRBV9 and TRBJ2-1; the D gene is possibly TRBD2 (5 bases). V was shortened by 3 bases and J by 8 bases, with 12 bases between the two germline ends. This CDR3 region has 13 residues. Per the germline V gene, CDR1 is SGDLS and CDR2 is YYNGEE.

The V gene is TRBV10-1, the J gene TRBJ2-2, with D perhaps TRBD2 (6 bases). Trimming shortened V by 2 bases and J by 7 bases, and 14 bases separated the two germline ends. The CDR3 sequence is 15 residues long. The germline V gene has CDR1 WNHNN and CDR2 SYGVQD (reference sequence). The DNA of the CDR3 is TGCGCCAGCAGTGAGAGCCGGGAGCCAGGCGGGGAGCTGTTTTTT. It codes for CASSESREPGGELFF.

This clone was counted a single time. The genes are TRBV6-1 and TRBJ2-7; TRBD2 aligns across 8 bases. V trimming: 2 bases; J trimming: 0 bases; junction bases outside the gene matches: 3. This CDR3 contains 15 residues. The germline CDR1 and CDR2 sequences are MNHNS and SASEGT. CDR3: CASSELAGISYEQYF. The CDR3 DNA reads as TGTGCCAGCAGTGAACTAGCGGGTATCTCCTACGAGCAGTACTTC.

The chain joins TRBV6-5 to TRBJ1-5; weak D call: TRBD1 (6 bases). This CDR3 contains 14 residues. Trimming removed 2 bases at V and 5 bases at J, with 10 bases between. Germline CDR1 MNHEY, CDR2 SVGAGI. The CDR3 loop is CASSYVAGDQPQHF. CDR3 sequence (DNA): TGTGCCAGCAGTTACGTCGCAGGGGATCAGCCCCAGCATTTT.

The chain uses TRBV5-1 and TRBJ2-1; 7 bases are shared with TRBD2. The CDR3 contains 13 residues. Germline CDR1 and CDR2: SGHRS and YFSETQ. The J segment lost 8 bases and the V segment lost 4 bases, leaving 6 bases of the junction unmatched. The CDR3 DNA follows: TGCGCCAGCAGCCTACTAGCGACTCATGAGCAGTTCTTC. Translating it yields CASSLLATHEQFF.

CDR3 DNA sequence: TGTGCCAGCAGCTTAAGGGGGGCGAACACCGGGGAGCTGTTTTTT. Residues: CASSLRGANTGELFF. The chain carries TRBV7-3 and TRBJ2-2, with D possibly TRBD2 on 6 matching bases. With 1 base removed from V and 0 bases from J, the gap between germline ends came to 6 bases. In germline, CDR1 is SGHTA, CDR2 FQGTGA. CDR3 length: 15 amino acids.

The rearrangement links TRBV28 to TRBJ1-6, with 8 bases that match TRBD1. The CDR3 has 15 residues. V lost 3 bases to trimming and J lost 8 bases; unmatched junction nucleotides: 6. Looked up from germline, CDR1 is MDHEN and CDR2 is SYDVKM. The CDR3 nucleotides are TGTGCCAGCAGTTTCCTACAGGGGGGTGATTCACCCCTCCACTTT. Residues: CASSFLQGGDSPLHF.